This T cell receptor (beta chain) was captured in a study of T cell repertoires in cytomegalovirus infection. This clonotype was counted a few times. In germline, CDR1 is LGHNA, CDR2 YSLEER. The V and J ends lost 0 bases and 7 bases respectively, with 15 bases between them. The CDR3 covers 15 residues. TCRdb ran MiXCR on the reads and lists one entry per CDR3 protein. Seen here are more than 400,000 distinct CDR3 sequences, around 27% observed once, and the top ten hold about 13%. The TCR originated in a human donor in good health (CMV status not recorded). Some clones in this sample may be carry-over from other donors' samples. The chain employs TRBV4-3 and TRBJ1-2; D unresolved. The sample comprised PBMCs. Here the CDR3 reads CASSQDFLIPGGYTF. The CDR3 DNA follows: TGCGCCAGCAGCCAAGATTTTCTGATTCCAGGTGGCTACACCTTC.